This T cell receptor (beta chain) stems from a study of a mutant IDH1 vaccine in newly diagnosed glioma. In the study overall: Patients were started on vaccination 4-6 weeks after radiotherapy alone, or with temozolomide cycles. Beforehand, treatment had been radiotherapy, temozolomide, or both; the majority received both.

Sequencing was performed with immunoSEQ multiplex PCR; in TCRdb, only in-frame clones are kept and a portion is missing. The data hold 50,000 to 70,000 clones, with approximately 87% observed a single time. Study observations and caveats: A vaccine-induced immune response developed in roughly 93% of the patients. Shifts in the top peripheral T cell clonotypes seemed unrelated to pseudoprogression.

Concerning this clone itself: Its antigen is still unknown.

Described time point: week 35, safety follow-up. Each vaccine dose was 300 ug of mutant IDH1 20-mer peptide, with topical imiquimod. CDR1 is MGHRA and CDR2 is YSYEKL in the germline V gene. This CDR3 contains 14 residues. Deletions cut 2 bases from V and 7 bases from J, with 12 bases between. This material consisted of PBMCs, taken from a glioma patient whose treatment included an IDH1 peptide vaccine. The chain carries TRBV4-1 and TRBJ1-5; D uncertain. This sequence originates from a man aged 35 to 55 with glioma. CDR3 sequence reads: CASSQPVRGQPQHF. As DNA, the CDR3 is TGCGCCAGCAGCCAACCCGTGCGGGGACAGCCCCAGCATTTT.